Listed below are T cell receptor beta chains from one sample, sequenced in a study of regulatory T cells in long-lasting Graves disease. Each CDR3 protein gets one entry after TCRdb re-called the multiplex PCR reads with MiXCR. The data show over 250,000 distinct CDR3 sequences, roughly a fifth seen once. The sample in question was peripheral blood mononuclear cells (PBMCs), obtained when the disease was refractory, from a patient treated with antithyroid drugs. These receptors originate from a female donor with Graves disease. Each CDR3 is given with its conserved first and last residue. A D gene is named only where the DNA matches it firmly. Not all rows give a size; the values are once, few, many and, for expanded clones, a class.

size,V,D,J,CDR3,DNA
-,TRBV30,-,TRBJ1-2,CAWSSGVNYGYTF,TGTGCCTGGAGTTCGGGGGTTAACTATGGCTACACCTTC
many,TRBV11-2,TRBD1,TRBJ2-7,CASSQGTGTYEQYF,TGTGCCAGCAGCCAGGGGACAGGGACCTACGAGCAGTACTTC
few,TRBV11-2,TRBD2,TRBJ2-7,CASSSPGGVLSYEQYF,TGTGCCAGCAGCTCCCCGGGAGGGGTCCTCTCCTACGAGCAGTACTTC
-,TRBV5-1,-,TRBJ2-5,CASSLGLKETQYF,TGCGCCAGCAGCTTGGGACTGAAAGAGACCCAGTACTTC
-,TRBV7-2,-,TRBJ2-1,CASSFPISLSYNEQFF,TGTGCCAGCAGCTTCCCGATTTCCTTATCCTACAATGAGCAGTTCTTC
-,TRBV11-3,-,TRBJ2-1,CASSLGAEDGEQFF,TGTGCCAGCAGCTTGGGAGCGGAAGACGGGGAGCAGTTCTTC
-,TRBV28,-,TRBJ1-3,CASSLFRGAPGNTIYF,TGTGCCAGCAGTTTATTCAGGGGCGCGCCGGGAAACACCATATATTTT
many,TRBV28,-,TRBJ1-5,CASSIRQRLNQPQHF,TGTGCCAGCAGCATCAGACAGCGGCTTAATCAGCCCCAGCATTTT
-,TRBV20-1,TRBD2,TRBJ2-5,CSEAGGTLPQETQYF,TGCAGTGAAGCGGGGGGCACTTTACCACAAGAGACCCAGTACTTC
few,TRBV5-1,-,TRBJ1-1,CASASDPGYTEAFF,TGCGCCAGCGCCTCGGATCCGGGCTACACTGAAGCTTTCTTT
few,TRBV6-1,-,TRBJ2-7,CASSLDWNRGEQYF,TGTGCCAGCAGTCTAGACTGGAATCGGGGCGAGCAGTACTTC
many,TRBV7-2,TRBD1,TRBJ1-3,CASSPDRGSGNTIYF,TGTGCCAGCAGCCCAGACAGGGGGTCTGGAAACACCATATATTTT
-,TRBV7-2,-,TRBJ2-2,CASSLDFSTGELFF,TGTGCCAGCAGCCTAGACTTCTCCACCGGGGAGCTGTTTTTT
-,TRBV28,-,TRBJ2-3,CASSSNIPSTDTQYF,TGTGCCAGCAGTTCCAACATCCCTAGCACAGATACGCAGTATTTT
few,TRBV12-3/TRBV12-4,-,TRBJ2-1,CASTQGLTGYNEQFF,TGTGCCAGCACTCAGGGATTAACAGGGTACAATGAGCAGTTCTTC
few,TRBV10-3,TRBD2,TRBJ2-1,CAISESWGLAGENEQFF,TGTGCCATCAGTGAGTCGTGGGGACTAGCGGGAGAAAATGAGCAGTTCTTC